Listed below are T cell receptor beta chains from one sample, sequenced in a study of neoadjuvant nivolumab and ipilimumab in lung cancer. Produced via immunoSEQ multiplex PCR; TCRdb's table is partial and in-frame only. Of about 6,200 clones listed, less than 75% are singletons. The specimen comprised tumor tissue, sampled after neoadjuvant nivolumab, alone or with ipilimumab, at or shortly before surgery. The receptors derive from an adult with non-small cell lung cancer. Each CDR3 is given with its conserved first and last residue. Not every row has a clone size; where given, it reads once, few, many or a size class.

cdr3_aa: CASSPRGPKNIQYF
j_call: TRBJ2-4
v_call: TRBV7-2
clone_size: .

cdr3_aa: CASHYGGNIGEQYF
j_call: TRBJ2-7
v_call: TRBV28
clone_size: .

cdr3_aa: CASSPGTSGWYNEQFF
j_call: TRBJ2-1
v_call: TRBV7-8
clone_size: .

cdr3_aa: CASSQGVGTYEQYF
j_call: TRBJ2-7
v_call: TRBV4-1
clone_size: .

cdr3_aa: CASAEGIDFSTLGDEQYF
j_call: TRBJ2-7
v_call: TRBV27
clone_size: .

cdr3_aa: CASSPNGLAGREQYF
j_call: TRBJ2-7
v_call: TRBV6-4
clone_size: .

cdr3_aa: CASSYSRWSPAEQFF
j_call: TRBJ2-1
v_call: TRBV6-5
clone_size: .

cdr3_aa: CASSLLGLAGVSGANVLTF
j_call: TRBJ2-6
v_call: TRBV7-3
clone_size: few

cdr3_aa: CASSWLGTQYF
j_call: TRBJ2-5
v_call: TRBV6-1
clone_size: .

cdr3_aa: CASKPTGINTEAFF
j_call: TRBJ1-1
v_call: TRBV19
clone_size: .

cdr3_aa: CASRLGLIRTEAFF
j_call: TRBJ1-1
v_call: TRBV6-5
clone_size: few

cdr3_aa: CASSPLAVTDTQYF
j_call: TRBJ2-3
v_call: TRBV28
clone_size: medium-sized

cdr3_aa: CASSVASGGYEQYF
j_call: TRBJ2-7
v_call: TRBV9
clone_size: .

cdr3_aa: CASSRNLNTEAFF
j_call: TRBJ1-1
v_call: TRBV14
clone_size: .

cdr3_aa: CASSPGNLDNEQFF
j_call: TRBJ2-1
v_call: TRBV7-9
clone_size: .